These 28 T cell receptor beta chains came from one sample sequenced in a study of identical twins. MiXCR, applied by TCRdb to the 5' RACE reads, yields one record per CDR3 protein. The sample shows roughly 500,000 distinct CDR3 sequences, roughly a fifth of them seen only once. This sample was also put to use in a study of T cells expressing NK-cell markers.

The sequencing sample was made of CD4+ T cells sorted from blood. The receptors stem from a woman under 30 in good health.

This clonotype was detected many times. CDR3 coding DNA: TGCAGTGCTGCCCAGAGCGGGAGGTCCAGCACAGATACGCAGTATTTT. This gives the protein CSAAQSGRSSTDTQYF. This rearrangement joins TRBV20-1 to TRBJ2-3; 9 bases line up with TRBD2. The V gene's germline CDR1 is DFQATT and CDR2 SNEGSKA (reference sequence). The CDR3 sequence is 16 residues long. J gave up 0 bases and V 5 bases, and 9 bases lay outside the gene matches.

This clonotype was counted ten times or more. This chain links TRBV7-8 with TRBJ2-1; 8 bases are shared with TRBD1. This CDR3 region has 15 residues. Germline V lookup: CDR1 SGHVS, CDR2 FQNEAQ. The V and J ends lost 2 bases and 3 bases, in that order; junction bases with no gene match: 3. The chain's CDR3 is CASSLRGTGYNEQFF. The CDR3 DNA reads TGTGCCAGCAGCTTAAGGGGGACAGGCTACAATGAGCAGTTCTTC.

CDR3 residues: CASRARGDDNSPLHF. In DNA form, the CDR3 reads TGTGCCAGCAGAGCGCGAGGGGACGATAATTCACCCCTCCACTTT. The chain joins TRBV7-8 to TRBJ1-6, with D perhaps matching TRBD1 (5 bases). Trimming shortened V by 6 bases and J by 5 bases, and 14 bases separated the two germline ends. Germline CDR1 SGHVS, CDR2 FQNEAQ. CDR3 size: 15 residues.

This clonotype was counted between two and nine times. The V gene is TRBV7-3, the J gene TRBJ1-6, with D unclear. Trimming removed 4 bases from V and 6 bases from J, with 7 bases in between. CDR3 length equals 13 residues. The germline gives CDR1 SGHTA, CDR2 FQGTGA. The CDR3 DNA sequence: TGTGCCAGCAGCTCGGACCCTAATTCACCCCTCCACTTT. Amino acid sequence: CASSSDPNSPLHF.

Only a few counts were recorded for this clonotype. This chain joins TRBV11-1 and TRBJ2-1; 13 bases line up with TRBD2. The germline CDR1 and CDR2 sequences are SGHAT and FQDESV (reference sequence). The CDR3 covers 19 residues. J lost 0 bases, V lost 4 bases, and 9 bases had no gene match. DNA of the CDR3: TGTGCCAGCAGCTCCCCGACTAGCGGGGGGCAAAGCTCCTACAATGAGCAGTTCTTC. Encoded protein: CASSSPTSGGQSSYNEQFF.

The chain links TRBV27 to TRBJ1-4, with TRBD1 matching over 8 bases. The CDR3 consists of 14 residues. Germline V lookup: CDR1 MNHEY, CDR2 SMNVEV (reference sequence). The V and J ends lost 7 bases and 4 bases, in that order; junction bases with no gene match: 5. CDR3 sequence reads: CASNRQGINEKLFF. CDR3 in DNA: TGTGCCAGCAATCGACAGGGGATTAATGAAAAACTGTTTTTT.

This clonotype occurred once. J is TRBJ2-3 and V is TRBV24-1; D call uncertain. Germline V lookup: CDR1 KGHDR, CDR2 SFDVKD. The ends were cut back, 2 bases at V and 3 bases at J, with 5 bases in the middle. The CDR3 loop spans 13 amino acids. In DNA form, the CDR3 reads TGTGCCACCAGTGATTCCCTAACAGATACGCAGTATTTT. Encoded protein: CATSDSLTDTQYF.

This clonotype was detected only a few times. V gene TRBV20-1 combines with J gene TRBJ2-3; either TRBD1 or TRBD2 may supply D (6 bases each). Trimming shortened V by 6 bases and J by 0 bases, and 16 bases separated the two germline ends. Per germline, CDR1 DFQATT and CDR2 SNEGSKA (reference sequence). The length of the CDR3 is 15 residues. The CDR3 DNA sequence: TGCAGTGCCAATCTACGGGGGCGGAGCACAGATACGCAGTATTTT. It encodes CSANLRGRSTDTQYF.

This clonotype was counted a few times. This chain joins TRBV29-1 and TRBJ1-1, with D unclear. CDR1 and CDR2 (germline): SQVTM, ANQGSEA. The CDR3 extends over 15 amino acids. V was shortened by 7 bases and J by 2 bases, with 20 bases between the two germline ends. Here the CDR3 DNA reads TGCAGCGGGAACGACCTGGTTCGAGAAAACACTGAAGCTTTCTTT. This encodes CSGNDLVRENTEAFF.

This chain joins TRBV5-1 and TRBJ2-3; 9 bases agree with TRBD1. V gave up 4 bases and J gave up 0 bases; unmatched junction bases: 9. CDR3 length: 17 residues. Germline V gene sequence: CDR1 SGHRS, CDR2 YFSETQ. In nucleotides, the CDR3 is TGCGCCAGCAGCCGGCCCGGACAGGGGTGGAGCACAGATACGCAGTATTTT. This gives the protein CASSRPGQGWSTDTQYF.

V and J are TRBV6-6 and TRBJ1-1, with D uncertain. CDR1 and CDR2 from the germline V gene are MNHNY and SVGAGI (reference sequence). The CDR3 has 13 amino acids. V lost 5 bases and J lost 7, with 14 bases in between. This CDR3 is CASSRTGAGEAFF. In nucleotides, the CDR3 is TGTGCCAGCAGTCGTACGGGAGCCGGTGAAGCTTTCTTT.

The genes are TRBV5-1 and TRBJ2-1, with 11 bases lining up with TRBD2. The CDR3 consists of 18 residues. In germline, CDR1 is SGHRS, CDR2 YFSETQ. The junction had 7 bases not matched to a gene; V was cut back by 0 bases and J by 2 bases. The CDR3 DNA is TGCGCCAGCAGCTTGGGGCTAGCGGGGGGCCCAACCTACAATGAGCAGTTCTTC. Encoded protein: CASSLGLAGGPTYNEQFF.

The chain is built from TRBV12-5 and TRBJ1-6; D is unresolved. Deletions cut 1 base from V and 9 bases from J, with 4 bases between. Germline V lookup: CDR1 LGHNT, CDR2 FRNRAP. The CDR3 is 12 amino acids. The CDR3 nucleotides read TGTGCTAGTGGTTTGGACCTTTCACCCCTCCACTTT. This codes for CASGLDLSPLHF. Using reference TRBV12-5 and TRBJ1-6 for the parts outside the CDR3, the full variable domain is DARVTQTPRHKVTEMGQEVTMRCQPILGHNTVFWYRQTMMQGLELLAYFRNRAPLDDSGMPKDRFSAEMPDATLATLKIQPSEPRDSAVYFCASGLDLSPLHFGNGTRLTVT.

This clonotype has a handful of counts. The chain combines TRBV27 with TRBJ2-2; 9 bases fit TRBD1. V shed 4 bases and J 6 bases; nucleotides not matched to a gene: 6. Germline values: CDR1 MNHEY, CDR2 SMNVEV (reference sequence). CDR3 size: 15 residues. The CDR3 spells CASSSQGALAGELFF. In DNA form, the CDR3 reads TGTGCCAGCAGTTCACAGGGGGCGTTGGCCGGGGAGCTGTTTTTT.

This clonotype was counted between two and nine times. CDR3 sequence: CASSLAVHENTEAFF. The CDR3, as DNA: TGCGCCAGCAGCTTGGCCGTACACGAGAACACTGAAGCTTTCTTT. The J gene is TRBJ1-1, the V gene TRBV5-1; D is unresolved. The CDR3 spans 15 residues. V dropped 0 bases and J dropped 1 base, with 10 bases sitting between them. Germline CDR1 reads SGHRS; CDR2 reads YFSETQ.

The genes are TRBV6-1 and TRBJ2-7, with 12 bases that match TRBD1. CDR1 and CDR2 from the germline V gene are MNHNS and SASEGT. The CDR3 is 15 residues long. V lost 6 bases to trimming and J lost 5 bases; unmatched junction nucleotides: 8. CDR3 region: CASREPGQGADEQYF. CDR3 in DNA: TGTGCCAGCAGAGAGCCGGGACAGGGGGCCGACGAGCAGTACTTC.

This clonotype was observed a few times. This chain connects TRBV6-5 to TRBJ1-3, with a weak D call TRBD1 (6 bases). This CDR3 is 15 amino acids long. CDR1 is MNHEY and CDR2 is SVGAGI in the germline V gene. Trimming took off 2 bases at V and 4 bases at J, with 12 bases between the two ends. Here the CDR3 DNA reads TGTGCCAGCAGTTACACCCAGGGGTTCGGAAACACCATATATTTT. Its protein is CASSYTQGFGNTIYF.

The chain is built from TRBV6-1 and TRBJ1-4; D call uncertain. The V gene's germline CDR1 is MNHNS and CDR2 SASEGT. The CDR3 runs 13 residues. V lost 5 bases and J lost 5, with 9 bases in between. The CDR3 loop reads CASSRGPNEKLFF. The CDR3 coding sequence is TGTGCCAGCAGTAGAGGGCCCAATGAAAAACTGTTTTTT.

The chain combines TRBV12-3 or TRBV12-4 with TRBJ2-1; tentative D call: TRBD1 (6 bases). The CDR3 loop spans 12 amino acids. V lost 6 bases and J 12 bases, leaving 15 bases between the germline ends. This CDR3 reads CASRPVRGGQFF. The CDR3 coding sequence is TGTGCCAGCAGGCCCGTCAGGGGCGGGCAGTTCTTC.

The rearrangement joins TRBV20-1 to TRBJ2-7, with D possibly matching TRBD1 (6 bases). Trimming left V 0 bases short and J 6 bases short, with 9 bases between. The CDR3 has 12 amino acids. Germline loops: CDR1 DFQATT, CDR2 SNEGSKA (reference sequence). The CDR3 nucleotides are TGCAGTGCTAGAGACAGGGGCCCCGAGCAGTACTTC. This translates into CSARDRGPEQYF.

In this sample, this clonotype turned up many times. The chain is built from TRBV12-3 or TRBV12-4 and TRBJ2-7, with no clear D. Trimming took 2 bases from V and 4 from J, leaving 12 bases between them. The CDR3 totals 14 residues. CDR3 DNA: TGTGCCAGCAGTTTAACGGTGGCAAGATACGAGCAGTACTTC. Its protein product is CASSLTVARYEQYF.

The V and J genes are TRBV18 and TRBJ2-5, with 10 bases aligning to TRBD2. J lost 2 bases, V lost 2 bases, and 5 bases had no gene match. The CDR3 runs 16 residues. Germline CDR1 and CDR2: KGHSH and LQKENI. CDR3 bases: TGTGCCAGCTCACCATATATAGCGGGAGGTCAAGAGACCCAGTACTTC. Its protein is CASSPYIAGGQETQYF. Full variable domain (remainder filled in from reference TRBV18 and TRBJ2-5): NAGVMQNPRHLVRRRGQEARLRCSPMKGHSHVYWYRQLPEEGLKFMVYLQKENIIDESGMPKERFSAEFPKEGPSILRIQQVVRGDSAAYFCASSPYIAGGQETQYFGPGTRLLVL.

V and J are TRBV7-2 and TRBJ1-2; possible D gene TRBD1, 5 bases. V was cut by 2 bases and J by 6 bases, with 22 bases left in between. The CDR3 has 17 residues. Germline V CDR1 and CDR2: SGHTA, FQGNSA. CDR3 bases: TGTGCCAGCAGCTTAATCCCTTTTTTCGGACGAGGGGATGGCTACACCTTC. The encoded protein is CASSLIPFFGRGDGYTF.

This clonotype was found a few times. This rearrangement joins TRBV24-1 to TRBJ2-3; D uncertain. The germline V and J ends were trimmed by 3 bases and 7 bases, with 13 bases remaining between them. In germline, CDR1 is KGHDR, CDR2 SFDVKD. This CDR3 contains 14 residues. The CDR3 spells CATSDPLLGYTQYF. The CDR3 DNA is TGTGCCACCAGTGATCCCCTCTTAGGATATACGCAGTATTTT.

The chain uses TRBV12-3 or TRBV12-4 and TRBJ2-7; no definite D call. Deletions cut 6 bases from V and 7 bases from J, with 16 bases between. The CDR3 runs to 13 residues. In DNA, the CDR3 is TGTGCCAGCAGCCCTCGGGCTCCTCCTGAGCAGTACTTC. Its protein is CASSPRAPPEQYF.

This chain uses TRBV12-3 or TRBV12-4 with TRBJ1-2, with D unclear. The CDR3 consists of 13 residues. V gave up 3 bases and J gave up 2 bases, with 7 bases separating them. For the CDR3, the DNA is TGTGCCAGCAGTTTCCCGAAAAACTATGGCTACACCTTC. As protein: CASSFPKNYGYTF.

The gene calls are TRBV5-4 and TRBJ2-3; TRBD1 aligns across 7 bases. Looked up from germline, CDR1 is SGHNT and CDR2 is YYREEE (reference sequence). The CDR3 loop spans 15 amino acids. The trim removed 10 bases at V and 2 bases at J, leaving 13 bases unmatched. The CDR3 is CASFPDRAHTDTQYF. CDR3 DNA: TGTGCCTCCTTCCCCGACAGGGCCCACACAGATACGCAGTATTTT.

This clonotype was counted a few times. This chain links TRBV12-5 with TRBJ2-7, with unresolved D. This CDR3 has 15 amino acids. The V end was cut by 2 bases, the J end by 3 bases, with 14 bases between. Germline CDR1 and CDR2: LGHNT and FRNRAP. The CDR3 spells CASGLSVSSRYEQYF. Here the CDR3 DNA reads TGTGCTAGTGGTTTGTCCGTTAGCAGTCGCTACGAGCAGTACTTC.